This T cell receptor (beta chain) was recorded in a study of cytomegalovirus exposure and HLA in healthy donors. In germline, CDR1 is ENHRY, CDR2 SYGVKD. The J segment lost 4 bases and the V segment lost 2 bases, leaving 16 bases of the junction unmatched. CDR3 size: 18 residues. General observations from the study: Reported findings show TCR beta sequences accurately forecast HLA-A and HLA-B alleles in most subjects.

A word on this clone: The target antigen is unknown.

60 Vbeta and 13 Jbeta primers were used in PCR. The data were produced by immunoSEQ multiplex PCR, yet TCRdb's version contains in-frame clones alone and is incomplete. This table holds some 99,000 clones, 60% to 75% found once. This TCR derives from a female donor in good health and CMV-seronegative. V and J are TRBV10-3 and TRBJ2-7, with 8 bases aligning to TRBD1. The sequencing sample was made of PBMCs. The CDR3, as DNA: TGTGCCATCAGTGAGAGCCCGGGGACAGGACCCGTTGGGTACGAGCAGTACTTC. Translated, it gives CAISESPGTGPVGYEQYF.